These 19 T cell receptor beta chains share one sample of origin, sequenced in a study of blood T cell repertoires in COVID-19. Sequencing was performed with immunoSEQ multiplex PCR; in TCRdb, only in-frame clones are kept and a portion is missing. In the table there are around 30,000 clones, approximately 80% of which are singletons. The sequenced sample consisted of peripheral blood. These receptors originate from a human donor in a cohort sampled during active COVID-19.

The genes are TRBV7-8 and TRBJ2-7; tentative D call: TRBD1 (6 bases). This CDR3 is 14 amino acids long. The germline V gene has CDR1 SGHVS and CDR2 FQNEAQ. V shed 3 bases and J shed 3 bases, with 12 bases lying between them. CDR3 sequence (DNA): TGTGCCAGCAGCTTGGGGCAGGGGATCTACGAGCAGTACTTC. Its translation is CASSLGQGIYEQYF.

This clone was counted only a few times. The chain recombines TRBV4-1 with TRBJ2-1; perhaps TRBD1 as D (7 bases). This CDR3 has 21 amino acids. Germline assignment: CDR1 MGHRA and CDR2 YSYEKL. Between the trimmed V and J ends, which lost 0 bases and 6 bases, there was a span of 30 bases. The chain's CDR3 is CASSQDSPPAQGGRWGNEQFF. The DNA of the CDR3 is TGCGCCAGCAGCCAAGATTCCCCCCCGGCGCAGGGGGGTAGGTGGGGCAATGAGCAGTTCTTC.

V gene TRBV6-4 combines with J gene TRBJ1-4, with D possibly being TRBD1 (6 bases). The CDR3 is 18 residues long. V lost 4 bases and J 5 bases, leaving 23 bases between the germline ends. The V gene's germline CDR1 is MRHNA and CDR2 SNTAGT. In DNA, the CDR3 is TGTGCCAGCAGTGCACCCCCGGGACACGGTTATCGGAATGAAAAACTGTTTTTT. It yields the protein CASSAPPGHGYRNEKLFF.

The J gene is TRBJ2-5, the V gene TRBV2; D gene ambiguous. The V gene lost 5 bases and the J gene lost 2 bases, with 6 bases spanning the gap. In germline, CDR1 is SNHLY, CDR2 FYNNEI. This CDR3 region has 12 residues. For the CDR3, the DNA is TGTGCCAGCAGTTCAGAACAAGAGACCCAGTACTTC. Protein: CASSSEQETQYF. The full variable domain, completed using reference TRBV2 and TRBJ2-5, is EPEVTQTPSHQVTQMGQEVILRCVPISNHLYFYWYRQILGQKVEFLVSFYNNEISEKSEIFDDQFSVERPDGSNFTLKIRSTKLEDSAMYFCASSSEQETQYFGPGTRLLVL.

This clone was found many times. The rearrangement links TRBV7-6 to TRBJ2-2, with D possibly being TRBD2 (5 bases). Per germline, CDR1 SGHVS and CDR2 FNYEAQ. Trimming removed 0 bases at V and 3 bases at J, with 14 bases between. CDR3 length: 17 amino acids. The DNA for the CDR3 is TGTGCCAGCAGCTTAGCGCTGTGGGAAGCGGACACCGGGGAGCTGTTTTTT. As protein: CASSLALWEADTGELFF.

The genes are TRBV6-1 and TRBJ2-1; D gene uncertain. The CDR3 totals 14 residues. Germline CDR1 MNHNS, CDR2 SASEGT. Trimming stripped 3 bases from V and 6 bases from J, with 12 bases between. CDR3 in amino acids: CASSEERFVNEQFF. The CDR3 region has the DNA TGTGCCAGCAGTGAGGAGAGGTTCGTCAATGAGCAGTTCTTC.

V usage is TRBV5-1 and J usage is TRBJ2-7, with a weak D call TRBD1 (6 bases). CDR1 and CDR2 from the germline V gene are SGHRS and YFSETQ. This CDR3 contains 14 residues. The ends were cut back, 4 bases at V and 3 bases at J, with 14 bases in the middle. The CDR3 sequence: CASSPGTLNYEQYF. CDR3 nucleotides: TGCGCCAGCAGCCCCGGGACACTAAACTACGAGCAGTACTTC.

This clone showed up many times. The V gene is TRBV27, the J gene TRBJ1-1; TRBD1 is a possible D gene (6 bases). Trimming shortened V by 7 bases and J by 6 bases, and 15 bases separated the two germline ends. Germline lookup yields CDR1 MNHEY and CDR2 SMNVEV (reference sequence). This CDR3 is built from 13 residues. The CDR3 here is CASINRDRSEAFF. The CDR3 nucleotides are TGTGCCAGCATAAACAGGGATCGGTCTGAAGCTTTCTTT.

This chain links TRBV5-1 with TRBJ1-1; D is unresolved. V lost 0 bases to trimming and J lost 2 bases, with 8 bases between them. The CDR3 runs to 14 residues. The V gene's germline CDR1 is SGHRS and CDR2 YFSETQ. CDR3 sequence: CASSLERLNTEAFF. The CDR3 DNA is TGCGCCAGCAGCTTGGAAAGACTAAACACTGAAGCTTTCTTT.

This chain uses TRBV7-6 with TRBJ2-3; TRBD2 matches at 8 bases. The V and J ends lost 1 base and 3 bases, in that order; junction bases with no gene match: 9. The CDR3 consists of 17 residues. In germline, CDR1 is SGHVS, CDR2 FNYEAQ. The CDR3 DNA follows: TGTGCCAGCAGCTTAGTGGAGCCGGGAGGGGGGACAGATACGCAGTATTTT. Translated, it gives CASSLVEPGGGTDTQYF.

V is TRBV20-1 and J is TRBJ2-3; D perhaps matches TRBD1 (5 bases). The V end was cut by 3 bases, the J end by 3 bases, with 13 bases between. Germline V gene data show CDR1 as DFQATT and CDR2 as SNEGSKA (reference sequence). The CDR3 has 14 amino acids. In DNA form, the CDR3 reads TGCAGTGCTAGTAAGGGGTTAGGAACAGATACGCAGTATTTT. It specifies CSASKGLGTDTQYF.

This chain uses TRBV5-1 with TRBJ2-5, with 13 bases aligning to TRBD2. From germline, CDR1 is SGHRS and CDR2 YFSETQ. Germline trimming cut 3 bases from V and 6 bases from J; bases unmatched to any gene: 5. The CDR3 spans 15 residues. CDR3 amino acids: CASSSGTSGMQTQYF. The CDR3 DNA follows: TGCGCCAGCAGCTCCGGGACTAGCGGGATGCAGACCCAGTACTTC.

J is TRBJ1-1 and V is TRBV6-5; TRBD1 might be the D (5 bases). CDR1 is MNHEY and CDR2 is SVGAGI in the germline V gene. The CDR3 spans 13 residues. Trimming left V 6 bases short and J 4 bases short, with 12 bases between. The chain's CDR3 is CASRLTGSTEAFF. CDR3 DNA sequence: TGTGCCAGCAGACTTACAGGAAGCACTGAAGCTTTCTTT.

The chain has TRBV3-1 (or the pseudogene TRBV3-2) and TRBJ2-7, with D possibly TRBD2 on 6 matching bases. V dropped 4 bases and J dropped 6 bases, with 16 bases sitting between them. Per the germline V gene, CDR1 is LGHDT and CDR2 is YNNKEL (reference sequence). The CDR3 runs 14 residues. The CDR3 region has the DNA TGTGCCAGCAGCCTCGGGGGACTGCTAGGCGAGCAGTACTTC. It yields the protein CASSLGGLLGEQYF.

In its sample, this clone was seen a few times. The chain is built from TRBV7-2 and TRBJ1-4, with a weak D call TRBD1 (5 bases). V was cut by 5 bases and J by 3 bases, with 10 bases left in between. Germline values: CDR1 SGHTA, CDR2 FQGNSA. CDR3 length: 14 residues. The CDR3 bases are TGTGCCAGCAGCCCAGGGTTGGCTAATGAAAAACTGTTTTTT. Its protein is CASSPGLANEKLFF.

Only a few counts were recorded for this clone. This rearrangement joins TRBV27 to TRBJ1-5; D might be TRBD1 (5 bases). Germline CDR1 and CDR2: MNHEY and SMNVEV (reference sequence). This CDR3 has 15 residues. V was cut by 2 bases and J by 2 bases, with 10 bases left in between. The CDR3 protein is CASSLQGLGNQPQHF. The CDR3 DNA is TGTGCCAGCAGTTTACAGGGTCTGGGCAATCAGCCCCAGCATTTT.

The chain links TRBV19 to TRBJ2-7; maybe TRBD1 (5 bases). Trimming left V 8 bases short and J 4 bases short, with 15 bases between. The CDR3 covers 13 residues. The V gene's germline CDR1 is LNHDA and CDR2 SQIVND (reference sequence). The CDR3 loop reads CASSTVGSYEQYF. The DNA for the CDR3 is TGTGCCAGTTCGACAGTAGGCTCGTACGAGCAGTACTTC.

This chain joins TRBV30 and TRBJ1-4; the D is unclear. Germline V lookup: CDR1 GTSNPN, CDR2 SVGIG (reference sequence). V lost 0 bases and J 11 bases, leaving 13 bases between the germline ends. This CDR3 is built from 13 residues. Here the CDR3 DNA reads TGTGCCTGGAGTGTTCAACACCCTGCTAAACTGTTTTTT. Translation gives CAWSVQHPAKLFF. The entire variable domain, with the rest obtained from reference TRBV30 and TRBJ1-4, is as follows: SQTIHQWPATLVQPVGSPLSLECTVEGTSNPNLYWYRQAAGRGLQLLFYSVGIGQISSEVPQNLSASRPQDRQFILSSKKLLLSDSGFYLCAWSVQHPAKLFFGSGTQLSVL.

V is TRBV7-2 and J is TRBJ2-3; D may be TRBD2 (6 bases). Germline V gene sequence: CDR1 SGHTA, CDR2 FQGNSA. The CDR3 has 15 amino acids. Trimming removed 4 bases at V and 2 bases at J, with 13 bases between. The DNA for the CDR3 is TGTGCCAGCAGCTCCTTTGGGGGGAACACAGATACGCAGTATTTT. It codes for CASSSFGGNTDTQYF.